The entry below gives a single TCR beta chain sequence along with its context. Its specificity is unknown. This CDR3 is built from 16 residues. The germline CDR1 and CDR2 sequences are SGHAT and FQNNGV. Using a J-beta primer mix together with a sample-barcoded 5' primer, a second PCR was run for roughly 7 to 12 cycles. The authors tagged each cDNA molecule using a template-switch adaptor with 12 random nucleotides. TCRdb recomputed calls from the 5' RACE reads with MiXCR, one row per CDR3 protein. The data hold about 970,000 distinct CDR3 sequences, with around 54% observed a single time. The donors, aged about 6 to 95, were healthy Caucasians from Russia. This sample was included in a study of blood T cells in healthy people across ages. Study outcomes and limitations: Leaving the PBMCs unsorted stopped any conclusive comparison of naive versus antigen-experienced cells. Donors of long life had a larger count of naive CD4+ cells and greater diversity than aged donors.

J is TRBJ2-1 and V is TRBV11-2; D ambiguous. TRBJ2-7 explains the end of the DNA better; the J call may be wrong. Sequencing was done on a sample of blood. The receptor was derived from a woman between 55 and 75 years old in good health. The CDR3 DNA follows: TGTGCCAGCAGCTTTCCCCGCACCGATAGATACAATGAGCAGTACTTC. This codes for CASSFPRTDRYNEQYF.